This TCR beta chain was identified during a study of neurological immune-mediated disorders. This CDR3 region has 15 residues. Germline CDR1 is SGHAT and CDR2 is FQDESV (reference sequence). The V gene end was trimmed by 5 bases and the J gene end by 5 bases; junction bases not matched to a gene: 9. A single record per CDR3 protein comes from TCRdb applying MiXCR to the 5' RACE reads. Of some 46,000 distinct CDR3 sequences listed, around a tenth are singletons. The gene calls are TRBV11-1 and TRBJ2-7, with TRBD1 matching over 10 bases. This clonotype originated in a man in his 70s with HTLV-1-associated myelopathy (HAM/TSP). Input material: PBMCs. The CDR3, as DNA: TGTGCCAGCAGCATCGGCCGGGACAGGGGCGACGAGCAGTACTTC. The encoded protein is CASSIGRDRGDEQYF.